This T cell receptor beta chain was recorded in a study of blood T cells in healthy people across ages (dated by TCRdb to between 2015 and 2017). The study in broad terms: Template switching captured roughly one uniquely barcoded TCR beta cDNA molecule per two T cells in model experiments. The study measured age-related changes in TCR beta repertoire diversity using deep sequencing normalized with unique cDNA molecular identifiers. The donors were divided into four age groups: young (average around 17 years), middle-aged (approximately 39), aged (approximately 64) and long-lived (about 79). To avoid experimental bias, donors of different ages were spread randomly across the sequencing lanes. For two donors (one aged 18 to 29 and one aged 80 or older), the study analyzed two additional independent replicas of 1 million unique cDNA reads from the same blood draw. Here is what the overall study found, with its caveats: As age increased, observed TCR beta diversity per million T cells dropped in a roughly linear way, and a significant reduction was already evident by age 40. Estimates of total diversity based on one million sequenced T cells were considered lower bounds and underestimates. Observed TCR beta diversity correlated strongly with the percentage of naive T cells measured by flow cytometry. Compared with the aged group, the long-lived group had more naive CD4+ T cells, fewer expanded clones and increased TCR diversity, a pattern suggesting age selection. Bulk unsorted PBMC profiling prevented conclusive comparison of naive and antigen-experienced compartments. Because donor CMV infection status was unknown, age-related changes in expanded clonotypes were potentially confounded.

The sample holds a few counts of this clonotype. Its antigen is not yet known. No qualities accompany the bases; no much larger clone lies one base away. The method was 5' RACE. TCRdb lists the instrument as Illumina HiSeq 2500. A second PCR of about 7 to 12 cycles was run with a J-beta primer mix and a sample-barcoded 5' primer. A unique molecular identifier was introduced onto each TCR beta cDNA molecule by a template-switch 5' adaptor carrying 12 random nucleotides. At least 3 million CDR3-containing paired-end reads were obtained from each sample. The Mint cDNA synthesis kit, primed by a TRBC-specific oligonucleotide, was used to synthesize first-strand cDNA from all RNA. After uracil-DNA glycosylase treatment, a first 18-cycle PCR used universal primers M1SS and BC2_uni_R on all cDNA. The published analysis was carried out like this. Each sample was normalized by randomly selecting 1 million high-quality reads, each carrying a distinct molecular identifier. Instead of being binned into consensus sequences, reads with shared molecular identifiers were discarded. CDR3 identification, clonotype clustering and error correction used MiTCR with a Q25 quality threshold and the strictest error-elimination algorithm. A nonparametric unseen species model with Euler transformation was used to estimate lower-bound total TCR beta diversity. TCRdb reprocessing: public reads trimmed at Q25 with fastp, clones called with MiXCR, in-frame beta chains kept. Every distinct CDR3 protein forms one entry, paired with its most common genes and DNA. The V and J calls follow TCRdb's processing rather than the paper's. The sample yields some 1 million distinct CDR3 sequences; over 35% were counted once. Approximately 17% of the sample goes to the ten largest clones.

Donors were 39 systemically healthy Caucasian individuals from Russia aged roughly 6 to 100 years. Each donor gave roughly 9 milliliters of peripheral blood, drawn into EDTA-treated Vacutainer tubes. Ficoll-Paque density-gradient centrifugation was used to isolate PBMCs, with at least 6 million obtained per sample. Total RNA was extracted from PBMCs with Trizol reagent, with at least 6 micrograms obtained per sample. Naive CD45RAhigh/CD27high T cell percentages were measured by flow cytometry on a PBMC aliquot from every donor. This TCR derives from a woman aged 60-70 years in good health. What was sequenced was blood.

The CDR3 here reads CASSPRTSGRGRETQYF. The DNA sequence is given as TGTGCCAGCTCACCACGGACTAGCGGGAGGGGTCGAGAGACCCAGTACTTC. The V gene is TRBV18 and the J gene is TRBJ2-5; the central 15 bases match TRBD2. CDR1 KGHSH and CDR2 LQKENI are derived from the germline V gene. The germline V and J ends show losses of 1 base and 4 bases respectively, and no gene match explains 4 bases of the junction. The CDR3 spans 17 residues, from the cysteine through the phenylalanine. CDR3 DNA is the only sequence kept; it has 51 bases, read in frame from the first base.